The rows below give T cell receptor beta chains drawn from one sample of a study of regulatory and conventional T cells in RAG deficiency. The protocol was immunoSEQ multiplex PCR, while the TCRdb copy is restricted to in-frame clones and leaves out a portion. The sample lists just under 9,500 clones; around 90% were seen once. These data were likewise used in another study, on regulatory T cells.

Sequencing was performed on Tregs sorted from blood. Receptor source: a human donor in good health. The CDR3 runs from the conserved cysteine through the conserved F or W. Each record gives: D gene, V gene, J gene, CDR3 length, clone size, CDR3 protein, CDR3 DNA. D genes are given only for firm matches. Clone sizes are given selectively: once, few, many, or a class where the clone is expanded.

NA	TRBV18	TRBJ1-2	13	few	CASSRGDGYGYTF	TGTGCCAGCTCACGGGGGGATGGCTATGGCTACACCTTC
TRBD1	TRBV5-1	TRBJ1-2	14	NA	CASSLTTGGRGYTF	TGCGCCAGCAGCTTAACGACAGGGGGCAGGGGCTACACCTTC
NA	TRBV19	TRBJ1-5	15	NA	CASSMIQRSNQPQHF	TGTGCCAGTAGTATGATACAACGAAGCAATCAGCCCCAGCATTTT
NA	TRBV7-2	TRBJ1-1	17	NA	CASSLGSRPTLNTEAFF	TGTGCCAGCAGCTTAGGGTCTAGGCCTACCTTGAACACTGAAGCTTTCTTT
NA	TRBV7-3	TRBJ2-4	19	NA	CASSRPDRPTSLAKNIQYF	TGTGCCAGCAGCCGCCCAGACAGACCTACGTCTCTAGCCAAAAACATTCAGTACTTC
NA	TRBV11-2	TRBJ2-5	11	NA	CASSLLETQYF	TGTGCCAGCAGCTTATTAGAGACCCAGTACTTC
NA	TRBV19	TRBJ1-1	17	NA	CASSPPMRGLMNTEAFF	TGTGCCAGTAGTCCTCCCATGAGGGGCTTGATGAACACTGAAGCTTTCTTT
TRBD1	TRBV27	TRBJ2-5	16	NA	CASSLTPGQGQETQYF	TGTGCCAGCAGTTTAACTCCGGGACAGGGTCAAGAGACCCAGTACTTC
NA	TRBV21-1	TRBJ2-7	16	NA	CASRLVLAHVLDEQYF	TGTGCCAGCAGACTAGTGTTAGCACACGTGTTAGACGAGCAGTACTTC
NA	TRBV29-1	TRBJ1-5	13	once	CSADPGNNQPQHF	TGCAGCGCCGACCCGGGAAACAATCAGCCCCAGCATTTT